One and the same sample provided the 19 T cell receptor beta chains below, sequenced in a study of monozygotic twins with inflammatory bowel disease. TCRdb re-analyzed the 5' RACE reads; it lists each CDR3 protein once, without DNA. Its table records fewer than 550,000 distinct CDR3 sequences. Sequenced sample: blood. Receptor source: a human donor with ulcerative colitis or Crohn's disease, or a healthy co-twin of an affected twin (not recorded which).

This sequence joins TRBV5-6 and TRBJ2-1. The CDR3 is 13 amino acids. Per the germline V gene, CDR1 is SGHDT and CDR2 is YYEEEE. CDR3 residues: CASRRISYNEQFF.

The J gene is TRBJ2-3, the V gene TRBV7-2; TCRdb calls TRBD2, which cannot be checked without DNA. In germline, CDR1 is SGHTA, CDR2 FQGNSA. This CDR3 contains 16 residues. Here the CDR3 reads CASSPPGGKGPDTQYF.

V usage is TRBV2 and J usage is TRBJ2-5. The CDR3 contains 12 residues. Germline V lookup: CDR1 SNHLY, CDR2 FYNNEI. This CDR3 reads CASIGPQETQYF.

The rearrangement links TRBV27 to TRBJ1-1; the D call of TRBD1 rests on TCRdb alone, since no DNA is present to check it. Germline V CDR1 and CDR2: MNHEY, SMNVEV (reference sequence). CDR3 length: 15 residues. CDR3 residues: CASRSWGQKNTEAFF.

This chain connects TRBV6-1 to TRBJ2-4; TCRdb designates TRBD2, a call that cannot be tested without DNA. The CDR3 runs to 14 residues. CDR1 MNHNS and CDR2 SASEGT come from the germline V gene. CDR3 region: CASSRAGGKNIQYF.

V gene TRBV10-3 combines with J gene TRBJ1-1. This CDR3 is 11 amino acids long. Germline CDR1 is ENHRY and CDR2 is SYGVKD. The CDR3 sequence: CAISGQAEAFF.

This chain links TRBV20-1 with TRBJ1-1; TCRdb selects TRBD1, and the lack of DNA leaves this call unchecked. Germline-derived CDR1 and CDR2 are DFQATT and SNEGSKA (reference sequence). The CDR3 loop spans 14 amino acids. This CDR3 reads CSARIAGKDTEAFF.

The chain uses TRBV12-3 or TRBV12-4 and TRBJ1-2; the TCRdb D gene call, TRBD1, has no DNA to confirm it. The CDR3 is made up of 14 amino acids. CDR3 sequence reads: CASSLLGTGYGYTF.

The chain links TRBV20-1 to TRBJ2-3. The CDR3 loop spans 13 amino acids. Germline values: CDR1 DFQATT, CDR2 SNEGSKA (reference sequence). The CDR3: CSASLVVLDTQYF.

The rearrangement uses TRBV29-1 and TRBJ2-1; lacking DNA, the TRBD2 call made by TCRdb goes unchecked. The CDR3 runs to 14 residues. In germline, CDR1 is SQVTM, CDR2 ANQGSEA. CDR3 amino acids: CSVELAESYNEQFF.

The V gene is TRBV28, the J gene TRBJ1-1; lacking DNA, the TRBD1 call made by TCRdb goes unchecked. Per the germline V gene, CDR1 is MDHEN and CDR2 is SYDVKM. The CDR3 loop spans 15 amino acids. CDR3 loop: CASSLPGQLNTEAFF. The variable domain in full, completed from reference TRBV28 and TRBJ1-1, reads DVKVTQSSRYLVKRTGEKVFLECVQDMDHENMFWYRQDPGLGLRLIYFSYDVKMKEKGDIPEGYSVSREKKERFSLILESASTNQTSMYLCASSLPGQLNTEAFFGQGTRLTVV.

This chain connects TRBV11-2 to TRBJ2-2; checking the TCRdb D call of TRBD2 is not possible without DNA. Germline-derived CDR1 and CDR2 are SGHAT and FQNNGV. This CDR3 has 15 amino acids. CDR3 in amino acids: CASSFSGANTGELFF.

V and J are TRBV28 and TRBJ2-7; the TCRdb D gene call, TRBD1, has no DNA to confirm it. The CDR3 contains 14 residues. Germline values: CDR1 MDHEN, CDR2 SYDVKM. CDR3 region: CASTEGGLKHEQYF.

The V gene is TRBV29-1, the J gene TRBJ1-2. Looked up from germline, CDR1 is SQVTM and CDR2 is ANQGSEA. The CDR3 sequence is 13 residues long. CDR3: CSVEKSVRGGYTF.

The chain joins TRBV7-2 to TRBJ2-7; without DNA, the TCRdb call of TRBD1 cannot be checked. In germline, CDR1 is SGHTA, CDR2 FQGNSA. The CDR3 contains 15 residues. The CDR3 here is CASNIIGGPTYEQYF.

The chain employs TRBV7-2 and TRBJ2-7. Germline V lookup: CDR1 SGHTA, CDR2 FQGNSA. The CDR3 runs to 12 residues. CDR3 sequence reads: CASSRESYEQYF.

The chain couples TRBV27 to TRBJ2-1; TCRdb reports TRBD1, a call that lacks DNA to check it against. The CDR3 length is 15 residues. The germline V gene encodes CDR1 MNHEY and CDR2 SMNVEV (reference sequence). This CDR3 reads CASSLGTGGRNEQFF.

The gene calls are TRBV15 and TRBJ2-3; TCRdb proposes TRBD1, but this gene call is untestable without DNA. Looked up from germline, CDR1 is LNHNV and CDR2 is YYDKDF (reference sequence). The CDR3 extends over 13 amino acids. CDR3 amino acids: CAVQGGGTDTQYF.

The chain couples TRBV4-1 to TRBJ2-2; TCRdb calls TRBD1, which cannot be checked without DNA. Germline V lookup: CDR1 MGHRA, CDR2 YSYEKL. The CDR3 covers 16 residues. The CDR3 reads CASSQMTWTPTGELFF.